The 19 T cell receptor beta chains below come from one sample, sequenced in a study of tissue T cells after allogeneic stem cell transplantation. This table comes from immunoSEQ multiplex PCR, and its TCRdb copy is limited to in-frame clones, with some not included. The sample holds about 10,000 clones, roughly 44% seen once. The time point: mouse harvest day 7 after allogeneic transplant. Each mouse received 10^7 T-cell-depleted marrow cells plus 10^6 splenic CD5+ T cells by tail vein. Input material: skin. All receptors derive from a female BALB/c mouse given C57BL/6 T cells with graft-versus-host disease after an allogeneic hematopoietic cell transplant.

On this clone: Any gene name here is a mouse gene name. The sample has other DNA sequences that encode this CDR3 too. The sequenced CDR3 bases are TGTGCCAGCAGTCCGGGAGAAAGATTATTT. Translating it yields CASSPGERLF. From start to end, the CDR3 is CASSPGERLFF. This chain links TRBV26 with TRBJ1-4; D gene ambiguous. The read stops 1 residue short of the end of the CDR3; the missing end is completed from the germline J gene. Trimming shortened V by 4 bases and J by 8 bases, and 5 bases separated the two germline ends. Germline CDR1 KGHPV, CDR2 FQNQEV (reference sequence). The length of the CDR3 is 11 residues.

A remark on this clone: Genes and germline are mouse. The read finishes 1 residue shy of the CDR3 end, and the germline J gene is used to complete it. The chain joins TRBV13-1 to TRBJ2-1, with 12 bases that match TRBD2. V trimming: 5 bases; J trimming: 2 bases; junction bases outside the gene matches: 2. Looked up from germline, CDR1 is NSHNY and CDR2 is SYGAGN. The CDR3 is 15 residues long. The CDR3 loop reads CASRRDWGDYAEQFF. The sequenced CDR3 bases are TGTGCCAGCAGGAGGGACTGGGGGGACTATGCTGAGCAGTTC.

Points on this clone: The listed genes are named as in mouse. The CDR3 end lies 1 residue beyond the end of the read and is filled in from the germline J gene. The V call is TRBV26, the J call TRBJ2-3, with 8 bases fitting TRBD1. In germline, CDR1 is KGHPV, CDR2 FQNQEV (reference sequence). Trimming removed 3 bases from V and 1 base from J; junction bases left unmatched: 3. CDR3 length: 15 residues. CDR3 sequence: CASSLQGAGAETLYF. Incomplete CDR3 DNA: TGTGCCAGCAGTCTCCAGGGGGCTGGTGCAGAAACGCTGTAT.

As regards this clone: Gene names follow the mouse nomenclature. The missing CDR3 end, 1 residue past where the read stops, is filled in from the germline J gene. V is TRBV26 and J is TRBJ1-3; unclear D gene. The CDR3 loop spans 14 amino acids. From germline, CDR1 is KGHPV and CDR2 FQNQEV (reference sequence). Deletions cut 2 bases from V and 0 bases from J, with 5 bases between. Here the CDR3 reads CASSLINSGNTLYF. The sequenced part of the CDR3 DNA is TGTGCCAGCAGTCTGATCAATTCTGGAAATACGCTCTAT. The full variable domain, rest sourced from reference TRBV26 and TRBJ1-3, is NSKVIQTPRYLVKGQGQKAKMRCIPEKGHPVVFWYQQNKNNEFKFLINFQNQEVLQQIDMTEKRFSAECPSNSPCSLEIQSSEAGDSALYLCASSLINSGNTLYFGEGSRLIVV.

On this clone itself: Any gene name here is a mouse gene name. The read finishes 1 residue shy of the CDR3 end, and the germline J gene is used to complete it. The chain joins TRBV29 to TRBJ1-1; D is perhaps TRBD1 (6 bases). V was shortened by 2 bases and J by 5 bases, with 9 bases between the two germline ends. Per germline, CDR1 MSHET and CDR2 SYDVDS. CDR3 length equals 13 residues. The DNA read from the CDR3 is TGTGCTAGCAGTTTAAGGGGGGGGACAGAAGTCTTC. The encoded protein is CASSLRGGTEVF. The full CDR3 protein is CASSLRGGTEVFF.

Points on this clone: Germline and genes here are mouse. The sequence runs out 1 residue before the end of the CDR3; the remainder is reconstructed from the germline J gene. V is TRBV5 and J is TRBJ1-1; possibly TRBD1 for D (6 bases). There are 16 residues in the CDR3. With 0 bases removed from V and 0 bases from J, the gap between germline ends came to 11 bases. CDR1 and CDR2 from the germline V gene are LGHNA and YNLKQL (reference sequence). The DNA read from the CDR3 is TGTGCCAGCAGCCAAGATAGCGGGACAACAAACACAGAAGTCTTC. This translates into CASSQDSGTTNTEVF. The CDR3 as a whole reads CASSQDSGTTNTEVFF.

On this clone: Genes and germline are mouse. Coverage ceases 1 residue before the CDR3 finishes, and the germline J gene fills in the end. The chain recombines TRBV3 with TRBJ2-2; TRBD1 agrees at 9 bases. V lost 5 bases to trimming and J lost 2 bases; unmatched junction nucleotides: 3. Germline assignment: CDR1 SNHLY and CDR2 FYNGKV (reference sequence). The CDR3 consists of 15 residues. The CDR3 reads CASSRTGVNTGQLYF. The part of the CDR3 DNA that was read is TGTGCCAGCAGCCGGACAGGGGTGAACACCGGGCAGCTCTAC.

Sample share makes this clone medium-sized. Gene and germline names: mouse. The read ends 1 residue early relative to the CDR3; the germline J gene fills the gap. The chain employs TRBV26 and TRBJ2-3; D gene uncertain. CDR1 and CDR2 (germline): KGHPV, FQNQEV (reference sequence). The CDR3 consists of 13 residues. With 4 bases removed from V and 0 bases from J, the gap between germline ends came to 5 bases. Incomplete CDR3 DNA: TGTGCCAGCAGTCCTAAAAGTGCAGAAACGCTGTAT. This codes for CASSPKSAETLY. The CDR3 reads in full as CASSPKSAETLYF. The full variable domain, rest sourced from reference TRBV26 and TRBJ2-3, is NSKVIQTPRYLVKGQGQKAKMRCIPEKGHPVVFWYQQNKNNEFKFLINFQNQEVLQQIDMTEKRFSAECPSNSPCSLEIQSSEAGDSALYLCASSPKSAETLYFGSGTRLTVL.

This clone occurred a few times. Germline and genes: mouse. From the germline J gene comes the end of the CDR3, since the read stops 1 residue before it. The genes are TRBV16 and TRBJ2-4; D perhaps matches TRBD1 (6 bases). CDR1 is SGHSA, CDR2 FRNQAP, per germline. The V end lost 4 bases, the J end lost 1 base, and 9 bases lay between the germline ends. There are 14 residues in the CDR3. CDR3 bases read: TGTGCAAGCAGCTCCCGGACAGGTCAAAACACCTTGTAC. Protein: CASSSRTGQNTLY. The complete CDR3 reads CASSSRTGQNTLYF.

This clone appeared a few times. Each gene name is a mouse one. The read ends 1 residue before the CDR3 terminus; that terminus is restored from the germline J gene. The chain recombines TRBV12-1 with TRBJ1-3; D gene unclear. CDR3 length: 13 amino acids. The V gene lost 4 bases and the J gene lost 0 bases, with 6 bases spanning the gap. In germline, CDR1 is SGHSN, CDR2 HYEKVE. The CDR3 loop reads CASSRDSGNTLYF. The CDR3 DNA, read in part, is TGTGCCAGCTCCCGGGATTCTGGAAATACGCTCTAT.

Worth noting for this clone: Gene and germline names: mouse. The read stops 1 residue short of the end of the CDR3; the missing end is completed from the germline J gene. This chain links TRBV13-1 with TRBJ2-3; TRBD1 matches at 8 bases. The germline gives CDR1 NSHNY, CDR2 SYGAGN. The CDR3 length is 15 residues. V lost 5 bases and J lost 2; bases outside the gene matches: 7. CDR3 DNA (partial): TGTGCCAGCAGGGGCAGGGGGCGAGATGCAGAAACGCTGTAT. This codes for CASRGRGRDAETLY. Given in full, the CDR3 is CASRGRGRDAETLYF.

Comments on this clone: Each gene name is a mouse one. From the germline J gene comes the end of the CDR3, since the read stops 1 residue before it. The chain carries TRBV26 and TRBJ1-3, with 9 nucleotides matching TRBD1. Germline-derived CDR1 and CDR2 are KGHPV and FQNQEV (reference sequence). Trimming removed 3 bases from V and 2 bases from J; junction bases left unmatched: 2. The CDR3 is 15 amino acids. CDR3 DNA, as far as it was read: TGTGCCAGCAGTCTCGGGACAGGGCCTGGAAATACGCTCTAT. It specifies CASSLGTGPGNTLY. The whole CDR3 protein is CASSLGTGPGNTLYF.

This clone has only a few counts. The gene names given are mouse names. The read comes to an end 1 residue before the CDR3 does, leaving the germline J gene to fill in the end. The chain combines TRBV12-2 with TRBJ1-1; the match to TRBD1 covers 7 bases. This CDR3 comprises 15 residues. V dropped 2 bases and J dropped 1; count of bases not matched to a gene: 6. The germline gives CDR1 SGHLS, CDR2 HYDKME. The covered CDR3 bases are TGTGCCAGCTCTCCAGGACAGGCCATAAACACAGAAGTCTTC. It translates to CASSPGQAINTEVF. The CDR3 in full is CASSPGQAINTEVFF.

To note about this clone: The genes and germline here are from mouse. The observed sequence ends 1 residue before the CDR3 terminus, with the missing tail filled in from the germline J gene. The chain joins TRBV16 to TRBJ2-7; D remains unclear. The CDR3 consists of 14 residues. Looked up from germline, CDR1 is SGHSA and CDR2 is FRNQAP. The ends were cut back, 2 bases at V and 0 bases at J, with 8 bases in the middle. The CDR3 loop is CASSLKGSSYEQYF. CDR3 bases read: TGTGCAAGCAGCTTAAAGGGTAGCTCCTATGAACAGTAC.

As for this clone: All gene names here are mouse names. The DNA ends 1 residue before the CDR3 does, and the rest of the CDR3 is filled in from the germline J gene. This chain links TRBV13-1 with TRBJ1-1; 10 nucleotides line up with TRBD1. This CDR3 contains 15 residues. After removal of 6 bases from V and 1 base from J, the junction contained 6 bases not matched to a gene. The V gene's germline CDR1 is NSHNY and CDR2 SYGAGN. The part of the CDR3 DNA that was read is TGTGCCAGCACACCGGGACAGGGGTTGAACACAGAAGTCTTC. Protein product: CASTPGQGLNTEVF. The CDR3, in full, reads CASTPGQGLNTEVFF.

About this clone itself: Here the gene names and germline are mouse. The CDR3 end is not reached by the read, which stops 1 residue before it; the germline J gene fills it in. J is TRBJ2-5 and V is TRBV12-2; possibly TRBD2 for D (5 bases). This CDR3 contains 14 residues. Deletions cut 0 bases from V and 2 bases from J, with 8 bases between. CDR1 is SGHLS and CDR2 is HYDKME in the germline V gene. The CDR3 here is CASSLRWVQDTQYF. The CDR3 bases that were read are TGTGCCAGCTCTCTCCGCTGGGTCCAAGACACCCAGTAC.

Regarding this clone: The gene names here belong to mouse. The read ends 1 residue early relative to the CDR3; the germline J gene fills the gap. This chain uses TRBV12-2 with TRBJ1-4; D unresolved. The germline V and J ends were trimmed by 4 bases and 0 bases, with 8 bases remaining between them. Germline CDR1 is SGHLS and CDR2 is HYDKME. This CDR3 has 14 amino acids. CDR3 sequence: CASSESISNERLFF. Incomplete CDR3 DNA: TGTGCCAGCTCAGAGAGCATTTCCAACGAAAGATTATTT.

Remarks on this clone: All gene names here are mouse names. The CDR3 is cut off 1 residue early in the read; its end comes from the germline J gene. The chain has TRBV16 and TRBJ2-4; no clear D gene. The CDR3 has 14 residues. V was cut by 0 bases and J by 2 bases, with 6 bases left in between. Germline assignment: CDR1 SGHSA and CDR2 FRNQAP. The sequenced part of the CDR3 DNA is TGTGCAAGCAGCTTAGAGTGGTCTCAAAACACCTTGTAC. It specifies CASSLEWSQNTLY. In full, the CDR3 is CASSLEWSQNTLYF.

In regard to this clone: Gene names and germline match the mouse. The missing CDR3 end, 1 residue past where the read stops, is filled in from the germline J gene. V gene TRBV24 combines with J gene TRBJ2-5, with 14 bases that match TRBD2. The CDR3 runs to 16 residues. After removal of 3 bases from V and 6 bases from J, the junction contained 5 bases not matched to a gene. The germline V gene has CDR1 KGHTA and CDR2 FRNEEI. The sequenced CDR3 bases are TGTGCCAGCAGTCTCGGGACTGGGGGGGCGCGTGACACCCAGTAC. This encodes CASSLGTGGARDTQY. The entire CDR3 is CASSLGTGGARDTQYF.